This TCR beta chain was sequenced for a study of T cells after yellow fever vaccination. Via MiXCR, TCRdb re-called the 5' RACE reads, giving one row per CDR3 protein. There are a few hundred thousand distinct CDR3 sequences in the sample; over 4% occur only once, and 20% to 25% lies in the top ten. The sample here was PBMCs, taken 5 days after the yellow fever booster vaccination. The sequence came from a young man who received the YFV17D yellow fever vaccine.

CDR3 region: CASSPNTDRWYQPQHF. The CDR3 bases are TGTGCCAGCAGCCCGAATACCGACCGATGGTATCAGCCCCAGCATTTT. The chain employs TRBV28 and TRBJ1-5; D is unresolved. CDR1 is MDHEN and CDR2 is SYDVKM in the germline V gene. This CDR3 is built from 16 residues. V lost 6 bases and J lost 5, with 20 bases in between.